This T cell receptor (beta chain) was sequenced in a study of cytomegalovirus exposure and HLA in healthy donors. Study-level results: Cytomegalovirus-associated status was assigned to about 160 TCR beta chains. Evidence from a later analysis indicated that most CMV-associated TCR beta chains looked HLA-restricted.

A remark on this clone: Its antigen is as yet unknown.

The study ran its PCR with 60 Vbeta and 13 Jbeta primers. TCRdb keeps only in-frame clones here, not all; method: immunoSEQ multiplex PCR. The sample includes about 150,000 clones, 65% to 90% seen only once; the top ten take roughly 2.8%. Between the trimmed V and J ends, which lost 2 bases and 4 bases, there was a span of 14 bases. CDR1 SNHLY and CDR2 FYNNEI come from the germline V gene. The CDR3 spans 16 residues. V is TRBV2 and J is TRBJ2-2, with a weak D call TRBD2 (6 bases). The TCR comes from a woman aged 30 to 39 in good health and CMV-seronegative. Sequences were obtained from PBMCs. CDR3 loop: CASSEMAGSGTGELFF. The CDR3 DNA reads TGTGCCAGCAGTGAAATGGCGGGATCGGGCACCGGGGAGCTGTTTTTT. Using reference TRBV2 and TRBJ2-2 for the parts outside the CDR3, the full variable domain is EPEVTQTPSHQVTQMGQEVILRCVPISNHLYFYWYRQILGQKVEFLVSFYNNEISEKSEIFDDQFSVERPDGSNFTLKIRSTKLEDSAMYFCASSEMAGSGTGELFFGEGSRLTVL.